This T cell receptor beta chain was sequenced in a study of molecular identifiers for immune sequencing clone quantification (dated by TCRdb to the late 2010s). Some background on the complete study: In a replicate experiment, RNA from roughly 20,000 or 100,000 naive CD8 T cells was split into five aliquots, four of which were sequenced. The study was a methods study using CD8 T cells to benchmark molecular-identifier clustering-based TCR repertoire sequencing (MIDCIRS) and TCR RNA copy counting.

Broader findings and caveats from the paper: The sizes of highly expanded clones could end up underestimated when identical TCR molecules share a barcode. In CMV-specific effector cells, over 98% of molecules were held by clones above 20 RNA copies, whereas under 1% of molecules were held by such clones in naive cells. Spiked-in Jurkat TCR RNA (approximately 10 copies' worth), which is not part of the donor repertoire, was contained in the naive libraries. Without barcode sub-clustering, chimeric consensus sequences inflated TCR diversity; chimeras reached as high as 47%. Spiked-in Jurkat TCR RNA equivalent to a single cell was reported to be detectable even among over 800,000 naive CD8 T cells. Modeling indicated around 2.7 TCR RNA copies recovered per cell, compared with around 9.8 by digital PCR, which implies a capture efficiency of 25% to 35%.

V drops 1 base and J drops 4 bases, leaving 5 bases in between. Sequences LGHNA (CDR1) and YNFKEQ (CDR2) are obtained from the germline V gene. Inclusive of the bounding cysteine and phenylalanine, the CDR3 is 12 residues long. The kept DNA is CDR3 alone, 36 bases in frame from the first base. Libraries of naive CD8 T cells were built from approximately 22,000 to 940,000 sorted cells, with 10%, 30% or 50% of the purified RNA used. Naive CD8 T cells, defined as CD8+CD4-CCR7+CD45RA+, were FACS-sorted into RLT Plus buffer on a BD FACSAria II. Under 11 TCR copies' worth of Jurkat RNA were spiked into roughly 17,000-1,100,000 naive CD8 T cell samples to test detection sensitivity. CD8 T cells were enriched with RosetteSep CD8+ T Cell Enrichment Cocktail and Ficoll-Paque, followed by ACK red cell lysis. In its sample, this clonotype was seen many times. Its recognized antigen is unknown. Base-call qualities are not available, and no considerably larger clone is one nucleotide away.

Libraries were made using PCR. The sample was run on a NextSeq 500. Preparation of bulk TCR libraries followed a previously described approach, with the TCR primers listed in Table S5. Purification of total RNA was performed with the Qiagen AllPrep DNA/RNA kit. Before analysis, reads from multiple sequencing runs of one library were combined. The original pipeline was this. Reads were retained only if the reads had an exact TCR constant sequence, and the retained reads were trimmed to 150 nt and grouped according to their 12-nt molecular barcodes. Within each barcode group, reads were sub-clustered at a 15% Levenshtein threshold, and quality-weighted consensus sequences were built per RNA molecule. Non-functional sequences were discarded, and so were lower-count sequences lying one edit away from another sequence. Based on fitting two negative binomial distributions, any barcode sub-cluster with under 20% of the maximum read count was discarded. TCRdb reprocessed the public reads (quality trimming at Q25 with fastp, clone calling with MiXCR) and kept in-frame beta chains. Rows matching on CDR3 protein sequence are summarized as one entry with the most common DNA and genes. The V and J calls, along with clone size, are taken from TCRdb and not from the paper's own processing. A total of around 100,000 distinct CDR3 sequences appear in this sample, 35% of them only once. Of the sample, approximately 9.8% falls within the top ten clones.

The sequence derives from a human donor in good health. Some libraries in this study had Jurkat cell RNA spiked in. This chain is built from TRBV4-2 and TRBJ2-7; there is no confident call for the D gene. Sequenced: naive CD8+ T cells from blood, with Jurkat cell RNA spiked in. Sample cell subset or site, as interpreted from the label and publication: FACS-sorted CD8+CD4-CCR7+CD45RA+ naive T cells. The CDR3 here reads CASSQVGYEQYF. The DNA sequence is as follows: TGTGCCAGCAGCCAAGTGGGGTACGAGCAGTACTTC.